Following are 8 T cell receptor beta chains from one sample sequenced in a study of shared clonotypes between healthy human individuals. Libraries were prepared by immunoSEQ multiplex PCR; TCRdb keeps only in-frame clonotypes and omits some of them. In the table there are around 1.9 million clones, around 95% of which are singletons. As defined, naive CD8 cells were CD45RO-negative and positively selected for CCR7, with terminally differentiated effector memory CD45RA+ cells excluded. The sequenced sample consisted of naive CD8+ T cells from PBMCs. These receptors all come from a man younger than 30 in good health. Some clones in this sample may be carry-over from other donors' samples.

The chain recombines TRBV27 with TRBJ2-1; D gene unclear. With 2 bases removed from V and 1 base from J, the gap between germline ends came to 9 bases. There are 15 residues in the CDR3. Per germline, CDR1 MNHEY and CDR2 SMNVEV (reference sequence). The CDR3 region is CASSLGIPSYNEQFF. The CDR3 DNA follows: TGTGCCAGCAGTTTAGGGATCCCTTCCTACAATGAGCAGTTCTTC.

The chain is built from TRBV10-2 and TRBJ2-7; possibly TRBD2 for D (6 bases). Germline V gene data show CDR1 as WSHSY and CDR2 as SAAADI. This CDR3 comprises 10 residues. V shed 8 bases and J shed 11 bases, with 13 bases lying between them. CDR3 in DNA: TGCGCCAGCGGGGGGACTCCAAAGTACTTC. Its translation is CASGGTPKYF.

CDR3 amino acids: CSVEGQGLGEQYF. DNA for the CDR3: TGCAGCGTTGAGGGACAGGGGTTGGGGGAGCAGTACTTC. The chain recombines TRBV29-1 with TRBJ2-7, with 10 bases aligning to TRBD1. Germline V gene data show CDR1 as SQVTM and CDR2 as ANQGSEA. Trimming cost V 3 bases and J 7 bases; bases outside gene matches: 6. The CDR3 runs to 13 residues.

The rearrangement joins TRBV25-1 to TRBJ2-3, with D hard to call. CDR1 MGHDK and CDR2 SYGVNS come from the germline V gene. This CDR3 is 14 amino acids long. The V end lost 3 bases, the J end lost 4 bases, and 11 bases lay between the germline ends. CDR3 DNA sequence: TGTGCCAGCAGTGATCAGTATTATCCAGATACGCAGTATTTT. Its protein is CASSDQYYPDTQYF.

This chain joins TRBV11-2 and TRBJ2-5; TRBD2 matches 10 bases. The CDR3 runs 16 residues. Germline values: CDR1 SGHAT, CDR2 FQNNGV. J gave up 4 bases and V 4 bases, and 9 bases lay outside the gene matches. The CDR3 DNA is TGTGCCAGCAGCTCTTGGACTAGCGGCCCTTTAGAGACCCAGTACTTC. Residues: CASSSWTSGPLETQYF.

This clone was observed once. V usage is TRBV21-1 and J usage is TRBJ2-7; TRBD1 is taken as the D call from the table, unchecked against the DNA. TRBV21-1 is a recognized pseudogene. The CDR3 extends over 16 amino acids. The DNA for the CDR3 is TGTGCCAGCAGCACCAGACAGGGGGGAACCTACTACGAGCAGTACTTC. It is translated as CASSTRQGGTYYEQYF.

This rearrangement joins TRBV21-1 to TRBJ2-2; the table's D call TRBD2 went unverified against the DNA. TRBV21-1 is a pseudogene. The CDR3 totals 21 residues. CDR3 nucleotide sequence: TGTGCCAGCAGCAACAGCGGGTGCAGGGCTATGGCTAGCGGGAACACCGGGGAGCTGTTTTTT. Its translation: CASSNSGCRAMASGNTGELFF.

This chain uses TRBV4-1 with TRBJ2-5, with a weak D call TRBD2 (6 bases). V lost 0 bases and J lost 7, with 21 bases in between. Looked up from germline, CDR1 is MGHRA and CDR2 is YSYEKL. The CDR3 extends over 17 amino acids. CDR3 DNA: TGCGCCAGCAGCCAAGATCTTGGAGGGAGAGGCTCTGGGACCCAGTACTTC. Amino acid sequence: CASSQDLGGRGSGTQYF.